A single sample gave rise to the 8 T cell receptor beta chains below, sequenced in a study of T cell repertoires in cytomegalovirus infection. No cognate antigen is known for these TCRs. TCRdb re-analysed the reads in MiXCR, keeping a single row per CDR3 protein. The sample holds some 500,000 distinct CDR3 sequences; over 35% are singletons and the top ten take around 50%. Sample: cultured PBMCs, taken from culture after CMV antigen stimulation. The receptors were gathered from a human donor in good health (CMV status not recorded). Some clones in this sample may be carry-over from other donors' samples.

There are many counts of this clonotype. The rearrangement links TRBV7-2 to TRBJ2-2; 9 bases are shared with TRBD2. Germline CDR1 is SGHTA and CDR2 is FQGNSA. The CDR3 extends over 15 amino acids. V shed 5 bases, J shed 2 bases, and the junction held 3 bases outside the gene matches. As DNA, the CDR3 is TGTGCCAGCAGCGCGGGACTAGCAAACACCGGGGAGCTGTTTTTT. Encoded protein: CASSAGLANTGELFF.

There are a few counts of this clonotype. The chain employs TRBV11-2 and TRBJ2-5; TRBD1 matches 9 bases. The CDR3 totals 17 residues. In germline, CDR1 is SGHAT, CDR2 FQNNGV. V was pared by 1 base and J by 4 bases, with 10 bases of the junction left unmatched. CDR3 DNA sequence: TGTGCCAGCAGCTTAGTAATCACAGGGGGCACGAGAGAGACCCAGTACTTC. This translates into CASSLVITGGTRETQYF.

The chain combines TRBV20-1 with TRBJ2-1; 10 bases are shared with TRBD2. V was pared by 7 bases and J by 4 bases, with 4 bases of the junction left unmatched. The CDR3 totals 13 residues. Germline CDR1 reads DFQATT; CDR2 reads SNEGSKA (reference sequence). CDR3 amino acids: CSGTSGAYNEQFF. In DNA form, the CDR3 reads TGCAGTGGGACTAGCGGAGCTTACAATGAGCAGTTCTTC.

This clonotype has only a few counts. The chain recombines TRBV12-3 or TRBV12-4 with TRBJ2-3, with TRBD1 identical over 7 bases. The CDR3 is 15 amino acids. V lost 5 bases and J lost 5; bases outside the gene matches: 10. The CDR3 DNA sequence: TGTGCCAGCAGTCCCAGGGACAGCTCGGGAGATACGCAGTATTTT. Amino acids: CASSPRDSSGDTQYF.

The gene calls are TRBV6-2 or TRBV6-3 and TRBJ2-1; 11 bases line up with TRBD2. From germline, CDR1 is MNHEY and CDR2 SVGEGT. The CDR3 runs 17 residues. Trimming took 1 base from V and 6 from J; bases not matched to a gene: 8. In DNA form, the CDR3 reads TGTGCCAGCAGTTACTACCCCACTAGCGGGAGCGGCAATGAGCAGTTCTTC. Translating gives CASSYYPTSGSGNEQFF.

This clonotype was picked up a small number of times. The chain links TRBV6-2 or TRBV6-3 to TRBJ1-1; D is unclear. V was trimmed by 2 bases and J by 6 bases, leaving 4 bases between them. The germline V gene has CDR1 MNHEY and CDR2 SVGEGT. The CDR3 totals 11 residues. CDR3 in DNA: TGTGCCAGCAGTTACAAGGCTGAAGCTTTCTTT. It translates to CASSYKAEAFF.

The V and J genes are TRBV5-1 and TRBJ2-1; tentative D call: TRBD2 (5 bases). Germline V lookup: CDR1 SGHRS, CDR2 YFSETQ. CDR3 length equals 13 residues. V was pared by 7 bases and J by 4 bases, with 12 bases between. CDR3 sequence reads: CASARELYNEQFF. The CDR3 DNA follows: TGCGCCAGCGCGAGGGAGTTGTACAATGAGCAGTTCTTC.

The chain couples TRBV12-3 or TRBV12-4 to TRBJ2-5; 10 bases agree with TRBD1. J gave up 2 bases and V 5 bases, and 8 bases lay outside the gene matches. CDR3 length: 16 amino acids. CDR3: CASSLLDRGSQETQYF. CDR3 coding DNA: TGTGCCAGCAGTCTATTGGACAGGGGGTCACAAGAGACCCAGTACTTC.